A few counts support the clone carrying this T cell receptor (beta chain). Its target is not known. Calling hyperthyroidism stable required that no ophthalmopathy show up within 18 months of follow-up. The diagnosis was founded upon clinical symptoms, serum thyroxine, TRAb, thyroid ultrasound and orbital computed tomography. Germline V gene sequence: CDR1 SGHTA, CDR2 FQGTGA. The CDR3 is made up of 15 amino acids. V shed 3 bases, J shed 1 base, and the junction held 0 bases outside the gene matches. The entry originates in a study of Graves' ophthalmopathy and Graves' hyperthyroidism. Broader study findings: A model built from 13 signatures distinguished ophthalmopathy from stable hyperthyroidism with around 91% sensitivity and about 77% specificity. Sensitivity reached roughly 71% and specificity 72.22% when the model predicted ophthalmopathy progression.

Scientists amplified the TCR beta CDR3 regions from RNA transcripts. RT-PCR with HTBI primers came first, then second-round multiplex PCR. TCRdb independently ran MiXCR on the multiplex PCR reads; one entry per CDR3 protein. In the table there are hundreds of thousands of distinct CDR3 sequences, roughly 20% of which are singletons. Sequencing input: peripheral blood. The TCR comes from a woman aged 18 to 35 with stable Graves' hyperthyroidism. The chain recombines TRBV7-3 with TRBJ2-3, with 11 bases matching TRBD2. The CDR3 DNA reads TGTGCCAGCAGCTTGACTAGCGGGGGCACAGATACGCAGTATTTT. Translating it yields CASSLTSGGTDTQYF.